The subject of this entry is one T cell receptor beta chain. Its antigen is still unknown. The method was immunoSEQ multiplex PCR; TCRdb's version includes in-frame clones alone and lacks a portion of them. This sample has approximately 50,000 clones, with approximately 79% found just once. This sample is part of a study of a mutant IDH1 vaccine in newly diagnosed glioma. Study in general: In some groups vaccination began 4-6 weeks post-radiotherapy; others received it with temozolomide. Pretreatment consisted of radiotherapy, temozolomide, or both, with most receiving both.

Time point denoted: week 35, safety follow-up. Vaccination used 300 ug of mutant IDH1 20-mer peptide per dose, with topical imiquimod. Study-level points and caveats: The occurrence of vaccine-induced immune responses was seen in over 85% of patients. Pseudoprogression showed no apparent link to changes in top peripheral T cell clonotypes.

The CDR3 sequence is 15 residues long. CDR1 and CDR2 from the germline V gene are SGHRS and YFSETQ. V shed 2 bases and J 5 bases; nucleotides not matched to a gene: 6. Sequences were derived from PBMCs, sampled from a glioma patient whose treatment included an IDH1 peptide vaccine. The receptor comes from a man aged 40-55 years with glioma. The V and J genes are TRBV5-1 and TRBJ2-1; TRBD2 matches at 8 bases. CDR3 region: CASSLRTSLHNEQFF. DNA for the CDR3: TGCGCCAGCAGCTTAAGGACTAGCCTTCACAATGAGCAGTTCTTC.